Below are 26 T cell receptor beta chains sequenced from a single sample in a study of T cell changes during pregnancy in multiple sclerosis. Profiling relied on immunoSEQ multiplex PCR, and the TCRdb table lists in-frame clones only, not all of them. Seen here are 35,000 to 50,000 clones, 80% to 90% observed once, and the top ten hold about 1%. Specimen: CD4+ T cells from peripheral blood mononuclear cells, collected after pregnancy. Receptors originate from a female donor with multiple sclerosis, enrolled in a pregnancy study.

The V call is TRBV29-1, the J call TRBJ2-5; 9 bases fit TRBD1. The length of the CDR3 is 12 residues. Per the germline V gene, CDR1 is SQVTM and CDR2 is ANQGSEA. Trimming at V came to 5 bases and at J to 5 bases, leaving 3 bases not matched to a gene. Here the CDR3 reads CSVTGGGETQYF. In nucleotides, the CDR3 is TGCAGCGTTACAGGGGGCGGGGAGACCCAGTACTTC.

The chain recombines TRBV7-3 with TRBJ2-1, with D possibly being TRBD2 (6 bases). Germline assignment: CDR1 SGHTA and CDR2 FQGTGA. The CDR3 contains 14 residues. V dropped 5 bases and J dropped 1 base, with 9 bases sitting between them. CDR3 DNA: TGTGCCAGCAGCAATAGCGGATCCTACAATGAGCAGTTCTTC. As protein: CASSNSGSYNEQFF.

The V call is TRBV5-4, the J call TRBJ1-1, with 9 nucleotides matching TRBD1. V gave up 3 bases and J gave up 5 bases; unmatched junction bases: 8. From germline, CDR1 is SGHNT and CDR2 YYREEE (reference sequence). The CDR3 extends over 15 amino acids. CDR3 residues: CASSSPGTGFTEAFF. The DNA of the CDR3 is TGTGCCAGCAGCTCCCCCGGGACAGGGTTTACTGAAGCTTTCTTT.

The V gene is TRBV7-9, the J gene TRBJ2-1, with D possibly matching TRBD1 (6 bases). The germline V and J ends were trimmed by 4 bases and 8 bases, with 9 bases remaining between them. The CDR3 is made up of 12 amino acids. CDR1 and CDR2 (germline): SEHNR, FQNEAQ (reference sequence). The DNA for the CDR3 is TGTGCCAGCAGCTCGCAGGGGCATGAGCAGTTCTTC. Protein sequence: CASSSQGHEQFF. Looking up the rest from reference TRBV7-9 and TRBJ2-1 gives the full variable domain: DTGVSQNPRHKITKRGQNVTFRCDPISEHNRLYWYRQTLGQGPEFLTYFQNEAQLEKSRLLSDRFSAERPKGSFSTLEIQRTEQGDSAMYLCASSSQGHEQFFGPGTRLTVL.

The chain is built from TRBV6-6 and TRBJ2-7; TRBD1 matches at 7 bases. The CDR3 has 15 residues. V lost 4 bases and J lost 3; bases outside the gene matches: 9. The V gene's germline CDR1 is MNHNY and CDR2 SVGAGI (reference sequence). CDR3 DNA: TGTGCCAGCAGTTCGGACCGGGACAGAAGCTACGAGCAGTACTTC. Encoded protein: CASSSDRDRSYEQYF.

The genes are TRBV5-1 and TRBJ2-1; D remains ambiguous. This CDR3 is built from 13 residues. Germline lookup yields CDR1 SGHRS and CDR2 YFSETQ. The germline V and J ends were trimmed by 4 bases and 10 bases, with 15 bases remaining between them. The DNA for the CDR3 is TGCGCCAGCAGCGAACAACTCGAGACAGAGCAGTTCTTC. It encodes CASSEQLETEQFF.

The chain has TRBV29-1 and TRBJ1-2; D is undetermined. V shed 1 base and J shed 4 bases, with 13 bases lying between them. The germline V gene has CDR1 SQVTM and CDR2 ANQGSEA. The CDR3 consists of 14 residues. The CDR3: CSVEGQSRGYGYTF. The CDR3 DNA follows: TGCAGCGTTGAAGGGCAGTCTCGAGGCTATGGCTACACCTTC. The full variable domain, with the rest looked up from reference TRBV29-1 and TRBJ1-2, is SAVISQKPSRDICQRGTSLTIQCQVDSQVTMMFWYRQQPGQSLTLIATANQGSEATYESGFVIDKFPISRPNLTFSTLTVSNMSPEDSSIYLCSVEGQSRGYGYTFGSGTRLTVV.

This clone was counted a single time. The chain uses TRBV2 and TRBJ2-1, with D unresolved. The CDR3 has 11 amino acids. Germline V lookup: CDR1 SNHLY, CDR2 FYNNEI. Trimming took 5 bases from V and 8 from J, leaving 7 bases between them. CDR3 bases: TGTGCCAGCAGTTTAAGCGATGAGCAGTTCTTC. This gives the protein CASSLSDEQFF.

J is TRBJ2-5 and V is TRBV5-1; a possible D gene is TRBD1 (8 bases). Trimming cost V 7 bases and J 7 bases, with 23 bases left between them. The CDR3 has 15 amino acids. Germline V lookup: CDR1 SGHRS, CDR2 YFSETQ. The CDR3 sequence: CASGGGQATSGTQYF. DNA for the CDR3: TGCGCCAGCGGGGGGGGACAGGCCACCTCAGGGACCCAGTACTTC.

The V gene is TRBV12-5, the J gene TRBJ1-1; 8 nucleotides match TRBD1. J gave up 3 bases and V 5 bases, and 5 bases lay outside the gene matches. The CDR3 runs 14 residues. From germline, CDR1 is LGHNT and CDR2 FRNRAP. CDR3 DNA sequence: TGTGCTAGTGGTCTCCAGGGGGCTGACACTGAAGCTTTCTTT. It specifies CASGLQGADTEAFF. Based on the CDR3 plus reference TRBV12-5 and TRBJ1-1, the full variable domain is DARVTQTPRHKVTEMGQEVTMRCQPILGHNTVFWYRQTMMQGLELLAYFRNRAPLDDSGMPKDRFSAEMPDATLATLKIQPSEPRDSAVYFCASGLQGADTEAFFGQGTRLTVV.

This clone was detected a few times. This rearrangement joins TRBV28 to TRBJ2-7, with 15 bases matching TRBD2. Trimming at V came to 6 bases and at J to 3 bases, leaving 6 bases not matched to a gene. CDR1 MDHEN and CDR2 SYDVKM come from the germline V gene. The CDR3 covers 16 residues. CDR3: CASRGGLAGGGYEQYF. DNA for the CDR3: TGTGCCAGCAGGGGGGGACTAGCGGGAGGAGGCTACGAGCAGTACTTC. Drawing the rest from reference TRBV28 and TRBJ2-7, the complete variable domain is DVKVTQSSRYLVKRTGEKVFLECVQDMDHENMFWYRQDPGLGLRLIYFSYDVKMKEKGDIPEGYSVSREKKERFSLILESASTNQTSMYLCASRGGLAGGGYEQYFGPGTRLTVT.

This clone was detected once. This chain connects TRBV30 to TRBJ1-4; a possible D gene is TRBD1 (6 bases). This CDR3 contains 13 residues. V was clipped by 5 bases and J by 7 bases, with 14 bases between them. Germline V gene data show CDR1 as GTSNPN and CDR2 as SVGIG (reference sequence). The CDR3 DNA follows: TGTGCCTGGGGGGGCAGGGCAGGTGAAAAACTGTTTTTT. It specifies CAWGGRAGEKLFF.

The chain couples TRBV29-1 to TRBJ2-3; 8 bases map to TRBD1. Germline loops: CDR1 SQVTM, CDR2 ANQGSEA. The CDR3 has 16 residues. The V and J ends lost 4 bases and 4 bases, in that order; junction bases with no gene match: 13. The CDR3 DNA sequence: TGCAGCGTTGTTAAGACAGGGGTCTTTTTTGCAGATACGCAGTATTTT. It codes for CSVVKTGVFFADTQYF.

V and J are TRBV7-3 and TRBJ1-2; no clear D gene. Germline loops: CDR1 SGHTA, CDR2 FQGTGA. CDR3 length equals 14 residues. The V end was cut by 4 bases, the J end by 2 bases, with 11 bases between. DNA of the CDR3: TGTGCCAGCAGCTCAGACCCGGGGAACTATGGCTACACCTTC. Residues: CASSSDPGNYGYTF.

The DNA of the CDR3 is TGTGCCAGCTCACCTGCGACTAGCGGTGTTTTCAATGAGCAGTTCTTC. Amino acids: CASSPATSGVFNEQFF. This chain connects TRBV18 to TRBJ2-1, with 9 positions matching TRBD2. CDR3 length equals 16 residues. V lost 3 bases and J lost 6; bases outside the gene matches: 9. CDR1 and CDR2 (germline): KGHSH, LQKENI.

The V gene is TRBV9, the J gene TRBJ1-1; D remains unclear. V was trimmed by 4 bases and J by 5 bases, leaving 21 bases between them. Germline CDR1 SGDLS, CDR2 YYNGEE. There are 16 residues in the CDR3. CDR3 protein: CASSPQSAGVGTEAFF. In DNA form, the CDR3 reads TGTGCCAGCAGCCCCCAATCGGCGGGCGTAGGGACTGAAGCTTTCTTT. Looking up the rest from reference TRBV9 and TRBJ1-1 gives the full variable domain: DSGVTQTPKHLITATGQRVTLRCSPRSGDLSVYWYQQSLDQGLQFLIQYYNGEERAKGNILERFSAQQFPDLHSELNLSSLELGDSALYFCASSPQSAGVGTEAFFGQGTRLTVV.

This rearrangement joins TRBV14 to TRBJ2-7, with D unresolved. The CDR3 spans 15 residues. Germline V gene lookup returns CDR1 SGHDN and CDR2 FVKESK. V gave up 3 bases and J gave up 3 bases, with 15 bases separating them. This CDR3 is CASSQYDLANYEQYF. The CDR3 DNA is TGTGCCAGCAGCCAGTATGATCTCGCTAACTACGAGCAGTACTTC.

V and J are TRBV7-7 and TRBJ2-7; 8 bases line up with TRBD2. The junction had 4 bases not matched to a gene; V was cut back by 1 base and J by 2 bases. CDR3 length: 15 residues. From germline, CDR1 is SSHAT and CDR2 FNYEAQ (reference sequence). The DNA for the CDR3 is TGTGCCAGCAGCTTAGGCCGGGGGGGACCCTACGAGCAGTACTTC. Translation gives CASSLGRGGPYEQYF.

The V and J genes are TRBV7-9 and TRBJ2-3; 11 bases are shared with TRBD2. Germline V lookup: CDR1 SEHNR, CDR2 FQNEAQ (reference sequence). The CDR3 sequence is 15 residues long. The V gene end was trimmed by 5 bases and the J gene end by 7 bases; junction bases not matched to a gene: 8. As DNA, the CDR3 is TGTGCCAGCAGCCCAGGCCTAGCGGGAGGATATACGCAGTATTTT. This translates into CASSPGLAGGYTQYF.

J is TRBJ1-5 and V is TRBV6-1; D perhaps matches TRBD1 (5 bases). The length of the CDR3 is 12 residues. The V end was cut by 4 bases, the J end by 9 bases, with 10 bases between. Germline CDR1 is MNHNS and CDR2 is SASEGT. CDR3 sequence reads: CASSVLRGPQHF. Written as DNA, the CDR3 is TGTGCCAGCAGTGTTCTTAGGGGGCCCCAGCATTTT.

Only one count was recorded for this clone. The genes are TRBV11-2 and TRBJ2-1, with 9 bases matching TRBD1. From germline, CDR1 is SGHAT and CDR2 FQNNGV. The J segment lost 0 bases and the V segment lost 5 bases, leaving 5 bases of the junction unmatched. The CDR3 has 16 amino acids. The CDR3 DNA reads as TGTGCCAGCAGCACCGGGACAGGGAGCTCCTACAATGAGCAGTTCTTC. Its translation: CASSTGTGSSYNEQFF. Filled out from reference TRBV11-2 and TRBJ2-1, the complete variable domain reads EAGVAQSPRYKIIEKRQSVAFWCNPISGHATLYWYQQILGQGPKLLIQFQNNGVVDDSQLPKDRFSAERLKGVDSTLKIQPAKLEDSAVYLCASSTGTGSSYNEQFFGPGTRLTVL.

The rearrangement joins TRBV4-3 to TRBJ2-3, with 8 bases lining up with TRBD2. CDR1 and CDR2 from the germline V gene are LGHNA and YSLEER. The V segment lost 1 base and the J segment 2 bases; nucleotides outside the gene matches: 5. The length of the CDR3 is 16 residues. CDR3 loop: CASSQAGTRLTDTQYF. The CDR3 nucleotides are TGCGCCAGCAGCCAAGCCGGGACTAGACTCACAGATACGCAGTATTTT.

This chain uses TRBV5-4 with TRBJ2-7; TRBD2 matches at 7 bases. This CDR3 contains 16 residues. Germline assignment: CDR1 SGHNT and CDR2 YYREEE (reference sequence). The V gene end was trimmed by 0 bases and the J gene end by 2 bases; junction bases not matched to a gene: 8. CDR3 sequence reads: CASSLGGGSTTYEQYF. In nucleotides, the CDR3 is TGTGCCAGCAGCTTGGGAGGCGGGAGTACGACCTACGAGCAGTACTTC.

The chain uses TRBV11-2 and TRBJ1-2; D not certain. The CDR3 totals 13 residues. V dropped 4 bases and J dropped 2 bases, with 8 bases sitting between them. Germline V lookup: CDR1 SGHAT, CDR2 FQNNGV. Written as DNA, the CDR3 is TGTGCCAGCAGCTCCGACACCAACTATGGCTACACCTTC. Residues: CASSSDTNYGYTF.

Only a few counts were recorded for this clone. The rearrangement joins TRBV5-1 to TRBJ1-5; D uncertain. This CDR3 contains 15 residues. Germline CDR1 is SGHRS and CDR2 is YFSETQ. Trimming shortened V by 4 bases and J by 5 bases, and 16 bases separated the two germline ends. In DNA form, the CDR3 reads TGCGCCAGCAGCGATCCGGGATCCCCTCATCAGCCCCAGCATTTT. It encodes CASSDPGSPHQPQHF.

Here the CDR3 DNA reads TGCGCCAGCAGCCAAGGGGGGCGGGAGCGGGTCAATGAGCAGTTCTTC. Its protein product is CASSQGGRERVNEQFF. The gene calls are TRBV4-1 and TRBJ2-1; tentatively, D is TRBD2 (7 bases). V shed 1 base and J shed 6 bases, with 16 bases lying between them. The germline gives CDR1 MGHRA, CDR2 YSYEKL. This CDR3 region has 16 residues.